The rows below give T cell receptor beta chains drawn from one sample of a study of cytomegalovirus exposure and HLA in healthy donors. Here immunoSEQ multiplex PCR was the method, and the copy in TCRdb shows in-frame clones only, minus some. The repertoire consists of more than 95,000 clones, with roughly 81% occurring once and the leading ten covering less than 1.1%. Sequences were obtained from PBMCs. The receptor set was obtained from a woman aged 30 to 39 in good health and CMV-seronegative. The CDR3 runs from the conserved cysteine through the conserved F or W. D genes are given only for firm matches. Only part of the rows carry a size: once, few, many, or a class if the clone is expanded.

v_call	j_call	d_call	clone_size	cdr3_aa	cdr3_nt
TRBV5-5	TRBJ2-7	TRBD1	-	CASSLDVQGATFLYEQYF	TGTGCCAGCAGCTTGGATGTGCAGGGGGCTACTTTTCTCTACGAGCAGTACTTC
TRBV30	TRBJ1-6	-	-	CAWGRESYNSPLHF	TGTGCCTGGGGGAGGGAGTCCTATAATTCACCCCTCCACTTT
TRBV4-1	TRBJ2-7	-	-	CASSQLQGERHEQYF	TGCGCCAGCAGCCAACTACAGGGTGAAAGGCACGAGCAGTACTTC
TRBV18	TRBJ1-5	-	-	CASSPLDSNQPQHF	TGTGCCAGCTCACCCCTAGACAGCAATCAGCCCCAGCATTTT
TRBV27	TRBJ2-1	-	few	CASSRAWGDEQFF	TGTGCCAGCAGTAGGGCGTGGGGGGATGAGCAGTTCTTC
TRBV6-6	TRBJ2-7	-	-	CASRSVSYEQYF	TGTGCCAGCAGGTCAGTCTCCTACGAGCAGTACTTC
TRBV6-1	TRBJ2-2	-	-	CAILLDTGELFF	TGTGCCATCTTACTTGACACCGGGGAGCTGTTTTTT
TRBV18	TRBJ1-5	TRBD1	-	CASSQGQGAVQPQHF	TGTGCCAGCTCACAGGGACAGGGGGCTGTTCAGCCCCAGCATTTT
TRBV27	TRBJ2-5	TRBD2	-	CASRPTLADKETQYF	TGTGCCAGCAGACCAACTCTAGCGGACAAAGAGACCCAGTACTTC
TRBV4-1	TRBJ2-5	TRBD2	-	CASSQDPRAAGGRQTQYF	TGCGCCAGCAGCCAAGATCCTCGGGCGGCGGGGGGGAGGCAGACCCAGTACTTC
TRBV11-2	TRBJ2-2	TRBD2	-	CASRRLAGGRGTGELFF	TGTGCCAGCCGGAGACTAGCGGGAGGTCGAGGCACCGGGGAGCTGTTTTTT
TRBV7-7	TRBJ2-2	TRBD2	once	CASSPSGGPNTGELFF	TGTGCTAGCAGCCCTAGCGGGGGTCCGAACACCGGGGAGCTGTTTTTT
TRBV5-8	TRBJ1-1	-	-	CASRPGLPNTEAFF	TGTGCCAGCAGACCGGGACTCCCGAACACTGAAGCTTTCTTT
TRBV4-1	TRBJ1-2	TRBD1	few	CASSQQLPGQGGANYGYTF	TGCGCCAGCAGCCAACAACTCCCGGGACAGGGGGGAGCTAACTATGGCTACACCTTC
TRBV19	TRBJ1-2	TRBD1	few	CASTDNRGWGGYTF	TGTGCCAGTACCGATAACAGGGGATGGGGTGGCTACACCTTC
TRBV11-3	TRBJ2-1	TRBD2	-	CASSPRAGGRNEQFF	TGTGCCAGCAGCCCAAGAGCGGGAGGAAGGAATGAGCAGTTCTTC
TRBV11-1	TRBJ2-7	TRBD1	-	CASSSRGLSYEQYF	TGTGCCAGCAGCTCCAGGGGGCTCTCCTACGAGCAGTACTTC